The entry below describes one TCR beta chain. Its target is not known. This PCR relied on a set of 60 Vbeta primers and 13 Jbeta primers. Generated by immunoSEQ multiplex PCR, the TCRdb table keeps only in-frame clones and is missing some. The table records more than 55,000 clones, roughly 80% of them present only once. The data originate from a study of cytomegalovirus exposure and HLA in healthy donors. There are 15 residues in the CDR3. Per germline, CDR1 MNHNS and CDR2 SASEGT. Germline trimming cut 2 bases from V and 0 bases from J; bases unmatched to any gene: 0. Whole-study results and caveats: High specificity and sensitivity for cytomegalovirus status were reported for the classifier. Reportedly, a later analysis found an Asian-associated ancestry cluster had fewer N-insertions than the roughly 700-donor mean. Most TCR sequences were seen very rarely across donors, but some public TCRs occurred in many.

Sequencing was performed on PBMCs. The sequence came from a young man in good health and CMV-seronegative. This chain links TRBV6-1 with TRBJ2-1, with TRBD2 matching 8 bases. The chain's CDR3 is CASSELAGSYNEQFF. CDR3 in DNA: TGTGCCAGCAGTGAACTAGCGGGCTCCTACAATGAGCAGTTCTTC.